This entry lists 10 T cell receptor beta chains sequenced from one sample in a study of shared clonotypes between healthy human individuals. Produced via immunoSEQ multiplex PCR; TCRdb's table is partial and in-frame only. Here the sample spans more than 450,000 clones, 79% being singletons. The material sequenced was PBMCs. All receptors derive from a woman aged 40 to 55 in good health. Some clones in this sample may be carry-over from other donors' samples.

The CDR3 sequence: CASLSGRAGETQYF. The CDR3, as DNA: TGTGCCAGCCTCAGCGGGAGGGCTGGAGAGACCCAGTACTTC. This chain links TRBV2 with TRBJ2-5; 10 bases are a match to TRBD2. CDR1 SNHLY and CDR2 FYNNEI come from the germline V gene. V trimming: 8 bases; J trimming: 4 bases; junction bases outside the gene matches: 7. CDR3 length equals 14 residues.

The CDR3 sequence: CASSGSRGNQPQHF. The CDR3 nucleotides are TGTGCCAGTAGTGGTTCAAGGGGCAATCAGCCCCAGCATTTT. The chain employs TRBV19 and TRBJ1-5; D not certain. Germline CDR1 LNHDA, CDR2 SQIVND (reference sequence). This CDR3 contains 14 residues. V lost 5 bases and J lost 2, with 10 bases in between.

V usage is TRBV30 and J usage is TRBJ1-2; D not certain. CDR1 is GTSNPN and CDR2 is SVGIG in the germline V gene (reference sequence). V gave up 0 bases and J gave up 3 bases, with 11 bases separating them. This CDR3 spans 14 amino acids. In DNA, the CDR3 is TGTGCCTGGAGTGTAGAGCGGCGCCACTATGGCTACACCTTC. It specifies CAWSVERRHYGYTF.

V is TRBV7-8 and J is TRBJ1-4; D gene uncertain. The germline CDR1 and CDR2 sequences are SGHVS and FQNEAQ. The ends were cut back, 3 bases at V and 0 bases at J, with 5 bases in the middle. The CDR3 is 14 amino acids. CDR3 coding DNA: TGTGCCAGCAGCTTTGCTGCAACTAATGAAAAACTGTTTTTT. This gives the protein CASSFAATNEKLFF. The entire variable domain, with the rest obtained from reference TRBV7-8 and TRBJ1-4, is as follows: GAGVSQSPRYKVAKRGQDVALRCDPISGHVSLFWYQQALGQGPEFLTYFQNEAQLDKSGLPSDRFFAERPEGSVSTLKIQRTQQEDSAVYLCASSFAATNEKLFFGSGTQLSVL.

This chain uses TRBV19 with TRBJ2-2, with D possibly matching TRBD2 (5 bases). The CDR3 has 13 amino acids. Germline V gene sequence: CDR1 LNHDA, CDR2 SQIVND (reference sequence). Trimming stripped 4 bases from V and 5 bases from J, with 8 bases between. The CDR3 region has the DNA TGTGCCAGTAGTAGGCGAGGGACCGGGGAGCTGTTTTTT. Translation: CASSRRGTGELFF.

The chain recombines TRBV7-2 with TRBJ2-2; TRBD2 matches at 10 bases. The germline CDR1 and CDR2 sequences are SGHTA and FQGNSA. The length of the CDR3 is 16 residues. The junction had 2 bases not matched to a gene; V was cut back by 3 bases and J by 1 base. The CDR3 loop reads CASSFWTSGNTGELFF. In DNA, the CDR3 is TGTGCCAGCAGCTTCTGGACTAGCGGGAACACCGGGGAGCTGTTTTTT.

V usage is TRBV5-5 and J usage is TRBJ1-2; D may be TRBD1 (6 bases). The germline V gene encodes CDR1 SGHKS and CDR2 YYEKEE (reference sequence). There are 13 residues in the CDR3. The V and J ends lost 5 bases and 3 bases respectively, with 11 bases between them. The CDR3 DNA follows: TGTGCCAGCAGGATACAGGGAGACTATGGCTACACCTTC. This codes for CASRIQGDYGYTF.

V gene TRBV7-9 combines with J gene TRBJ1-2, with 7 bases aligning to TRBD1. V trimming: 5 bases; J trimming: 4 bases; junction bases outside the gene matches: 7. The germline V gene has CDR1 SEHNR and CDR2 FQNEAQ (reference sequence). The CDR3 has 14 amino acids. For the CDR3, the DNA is TGTGCCAGCAGCCCACAGACAGGGTTCTATGGCTACACCTTC. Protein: CASSPQTGFYGYTF.

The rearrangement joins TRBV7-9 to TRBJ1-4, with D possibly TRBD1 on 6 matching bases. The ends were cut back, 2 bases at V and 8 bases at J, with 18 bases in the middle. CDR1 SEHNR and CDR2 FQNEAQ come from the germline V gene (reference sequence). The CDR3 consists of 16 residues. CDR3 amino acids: CASSLSQGLIEEKLFF. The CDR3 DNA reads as TGTGCCAGCAGCTTATCTCAGGGGCTCATTGAAGAAAAACTGTTTTTT. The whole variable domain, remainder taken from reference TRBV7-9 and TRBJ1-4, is DTGVSQNPRHKITKRGQNVTFRCDPISEHNRLYWYRQTLGQGPEFLTYFQNEAQLEKSRLLSDRFSAERPKGSFSTLEIQRTEQGDSAMYLCASSLSQGLIEEKLFFGSGTQLSVL.

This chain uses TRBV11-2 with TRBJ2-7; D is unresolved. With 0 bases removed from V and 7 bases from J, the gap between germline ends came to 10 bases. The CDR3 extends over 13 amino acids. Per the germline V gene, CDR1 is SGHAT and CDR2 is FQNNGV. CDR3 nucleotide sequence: TGTGCCAGCAGCTTAGACCCGGGTTTAGAGCAGTACTTC. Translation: CASSLDPGLEQYF.